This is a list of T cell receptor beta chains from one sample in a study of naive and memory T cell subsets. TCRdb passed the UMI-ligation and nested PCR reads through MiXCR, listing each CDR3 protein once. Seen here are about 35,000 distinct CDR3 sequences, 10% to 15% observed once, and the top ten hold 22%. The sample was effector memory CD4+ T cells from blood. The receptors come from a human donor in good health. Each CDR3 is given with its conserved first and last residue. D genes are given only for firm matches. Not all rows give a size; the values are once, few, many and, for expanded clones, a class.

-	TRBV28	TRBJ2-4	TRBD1	TGTGCCAGCAGTTTGTTAGGCCCAAATATCGGACAGGGTAAAAACATTCAGTACTTC	CASSLLGPNIGQGKNIQYF
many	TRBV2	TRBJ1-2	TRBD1	TGTGCCAGCAGTGGGACAGGGGGGTCCCTCTATGGCTACACCTTC	CASSGTGGSLYGYTF
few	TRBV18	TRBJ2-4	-	TGTGCCAGCTCACTTGCCGCCAAAAACATTCAGTACTTC	CASSLAAKNIQYF
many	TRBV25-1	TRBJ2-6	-	TGTGCCAGCAGTTCCAGGGACGGATTGGCCAACGTCCTGACTTTC	CASSSRDGLANVLTF
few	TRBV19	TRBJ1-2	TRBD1	TGTGCCAGCGATTTTACAGGGGGCGCGAGTGGCTACACCTTC	CASDFTGGASGYTF
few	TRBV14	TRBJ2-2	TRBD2	TGTGCCAGCAGCCTCACTAGACTAGCGAGTACCGGGGAGCTGTTTTTT	CASSLTRLASTGELFF
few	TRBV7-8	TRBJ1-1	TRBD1	TGTGCCAGCAGAGGGACAGCGTGGAAAATGAACACTGAAGCTTTCTTT	CASRGTAWKMNTEAFF
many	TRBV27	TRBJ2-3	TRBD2	TGTGCCAGCAGGACCCAACTAGCGGGAGTTTCAGATACGCAGTATTTT	CASRTQLAGVSDTQYF
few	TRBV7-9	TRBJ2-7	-	TGTGCCAGCAGAGCGTCGGGACAAGCTTACGAGCAGTACTTC	CASRASGQAYEQYF
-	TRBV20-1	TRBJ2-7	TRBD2	TGCAGTGCTAGAGATATGGGGCTAGCGGGAGGCGCCGAGCAGTACTTC	CSARDMGLAGGAEQYF
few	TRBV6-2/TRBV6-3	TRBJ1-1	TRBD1	TGTGCCAGCTCAAGAACAGGGGTGAACACTGAAGCTTTCTTT	CASSRTGVNTEAFF
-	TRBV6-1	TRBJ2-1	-	TGTGCCAGCACCATGCGTTTGGGATCTCGGGGCAATGAGCAGTTCTTC	CASTMRLGSRGNEQFF
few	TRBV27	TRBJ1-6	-	TGTGCCAGCAGTCCAATCCCACCCGGGTATTCACCCCTCCACTTT	CASSPIPPGYSPLHF
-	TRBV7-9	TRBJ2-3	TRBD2	TGTGCCAGCAGCTTAGCGACTAGCGGAGATACGCAGTATTTT	CASSLATSGDTQYF
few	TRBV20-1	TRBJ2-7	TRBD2	TGCAGTGCTTTAGCGGGAGTTTACGAGCAGTACTTC	CSALAGVYEQYF